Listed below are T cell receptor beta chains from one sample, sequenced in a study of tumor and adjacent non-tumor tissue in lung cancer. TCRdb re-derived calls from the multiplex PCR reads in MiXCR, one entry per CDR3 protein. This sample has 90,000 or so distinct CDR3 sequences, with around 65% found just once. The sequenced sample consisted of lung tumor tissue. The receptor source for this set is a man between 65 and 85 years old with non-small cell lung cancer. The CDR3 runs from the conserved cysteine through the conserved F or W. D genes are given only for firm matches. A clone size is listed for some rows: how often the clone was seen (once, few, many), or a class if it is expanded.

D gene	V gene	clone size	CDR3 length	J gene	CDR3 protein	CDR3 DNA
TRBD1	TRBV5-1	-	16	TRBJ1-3	CASSLGQVGGGNTIYF	TGCGCCAGCAGCTTAGGACAGGTTGGCGGTGGAAACACCATATATTTT
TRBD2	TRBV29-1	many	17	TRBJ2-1	CSVAPPLAGDFYNEQFF	TGCAGCGTTGCCCCTCCCCTAGCGGGAGATTTCTACAATGAGCAGTTCTTC
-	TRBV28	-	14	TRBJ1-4	CASKGGGGNEKVFF	TGTGCCAGCAAAGGGGGAGGAGGGAATGAAAAAGTGTTTTTT
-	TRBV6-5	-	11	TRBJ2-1	CGSTGDNGQFF	TGTGGCAGCACGGGAGACAATGGGCAGTTCTTC
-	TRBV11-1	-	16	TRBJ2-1	CASSLVTARYYNEQFF	TGTGCCAGCAGCTTAGTTACAGCCCGCTACTACAATGAGCAGTTCTTC
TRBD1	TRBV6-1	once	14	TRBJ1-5	CASIQGGSNQPQHF	TGTGCGAGCATTCAGGGGGGTAGCAATCAGCCCCAGCATTTT
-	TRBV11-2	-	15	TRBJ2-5	CASNPRGGRSETQYF	TGTGCCAGCAATCCCCGTGGTGGGCGGTCAGAGACCCAGTACTTC
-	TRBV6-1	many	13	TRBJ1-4	CASSVQGREKLFF	TGTGCCAGCAGCGTGCAGGGTCGGGAAAAACTGTTTTTT
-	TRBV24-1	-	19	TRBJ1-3	CATRDFPPETAGSGNTIYF	TGTGCCACCAGAGATTTCCCTCCCGAGACAGCCGGCTCTGGAAACACCATATATTTT
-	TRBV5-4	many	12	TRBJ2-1	CASSWHYNEQFF	TGTGCCAGCAGCTGGCATTACAATGAGCAGTTCTTC
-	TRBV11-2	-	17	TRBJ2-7	CASCLDLARRGSYEQYF	TGTGCCAGCTGCTTAGACTTGGCTCGTCGAGGCTCCTACGAACAGTACTTC
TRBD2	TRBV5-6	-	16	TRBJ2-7	CASNLTLAGDHENPYF	TGTGCCAGCAACTTGACGCTAGCGGGAGATCACGAGAACCCGTACTTC
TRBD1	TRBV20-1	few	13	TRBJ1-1	CSALRQGFTEAFF	TGCAGTGCTCTCAGACAGGGGTTCACTGAAGCTTTCTTT
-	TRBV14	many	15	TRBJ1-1	CASSQGTGRSTEAFF	TGTGCCAGCAGCCAAGGAACGGGACGAAGCACTGAAGCTTTCTTT
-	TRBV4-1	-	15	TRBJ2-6	CASSQVISGANVLTF	TGCGCCAGTAGCCAAGTAATCTCTGGGGCCAACGTCCTTACTTTC
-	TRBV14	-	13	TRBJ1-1	CASNQEGRTEAFF	TGTGCCAGCAACCAAGAGGGGCGGACTGAAGCTTTCTTT
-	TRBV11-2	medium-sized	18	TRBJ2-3	CASSLAPPGTFSTDTQYF	TGTGCCAGCAGCCTGGCCCCTCCCGGGACTTTCTCCACAGATACGCAGTATTTT
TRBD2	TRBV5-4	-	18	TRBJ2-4	CASNSRSGLAEAKNIKYF	TGTGCCAGCAACTCTAGAAGCGGACTAGCGGAAGCCAAAAACATTAAGTACTTC
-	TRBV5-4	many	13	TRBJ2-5	CASSQRQSETQYF	TGTGCCAGCAGCCAACGACAATCCGAGACCCAGTACTTC
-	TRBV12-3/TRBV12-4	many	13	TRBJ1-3	CASNLRGRDTIYF	TGTGCCAGCAATCTAAGGGGACGAGACACCATATATTTT
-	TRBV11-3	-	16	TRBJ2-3	CASSLDTRSGIDMQYF	TGTGCCAGCAGCTTAGATACGCGGAGTGGCATAGATATGCAGTATTTT
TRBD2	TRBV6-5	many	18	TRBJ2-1	CASSRGLAGAGSYNEQFF	TGTGCCAGCAGTCGGGGACTAGCGGGTGCCGGCTCCTACAATGAGCAGTTCTTC
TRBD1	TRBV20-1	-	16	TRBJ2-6	CSTRTGVRFGANVLTF	TGCAGTACCCGGACAGGGGTCCGCTTTGGGGCCAACGTCCTGACTTTC
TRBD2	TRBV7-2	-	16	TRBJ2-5	CASSSGTRGFGETQYF	TGTGCCAGCAGCTCCGGGACTAGAGGCTTTGGGGAGACCCAGTACTTC
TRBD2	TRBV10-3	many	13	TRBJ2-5	CAIRLAGQETQYF	TGTGCCATCAGACTAGCGGGGCAAGAGACCCAGTACTTC
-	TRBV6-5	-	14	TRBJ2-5	CSSRPEGSQETQYF	TGTTCCAGCCGGCCCGAGGGCAGCCAAGAGACCCAGTACTTC
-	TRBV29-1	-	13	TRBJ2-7	CSVRKGTEYEQYF	TGCAGCGTTAGGAAAGGGACTGAATATGAGCAGTACTTC
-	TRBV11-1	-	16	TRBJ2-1	CASSRAGAVSRGEQFF	TGTGCCAGCAGTCGTGCTGGGGCGGTTAGTCGCGGCGAGCAGTTCTTC
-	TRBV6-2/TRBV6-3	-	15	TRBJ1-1	CASSSPGHGNTQAFF	TGTGCCAGTAGTTCCCCCGGACATGGGAACACTCAAGCTTTCTTT
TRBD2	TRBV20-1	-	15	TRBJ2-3	CSADDPAGGTDTQYF	TGCAGTGCTGACGACCCCGCGGGGGGCACAGATACGCAGTATTTT
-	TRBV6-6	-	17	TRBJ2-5	CASSYSRFDFFGETQYF	TGTGCAAGCAGTTACTCGAGGTTTGATTTCTTTGGGGAGACCCAATACTTC
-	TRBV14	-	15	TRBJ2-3	CVSSRDGISTDTQCF	TGTGTCAGCTCCCGGGACGGAATTAGCACAGATACGCAGTGTTTT
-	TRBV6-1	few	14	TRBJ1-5	CASNKGYSNQPQHF	TGTGCCAGCAACAAGGGGTATAGCAATCAGCCCCAGCATTTT
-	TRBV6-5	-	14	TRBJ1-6	CASKKGSHNSPLHF	TGTGCCAGCAAGAAGGGGTCTCATAATTCACCCCTCCACTTT
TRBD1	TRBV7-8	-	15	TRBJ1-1	CANSKGTGVFTEAFF	TGTGCCAACAGCAAAGGGACAGGGGTTTTCACTGAAGCTTTCTTT
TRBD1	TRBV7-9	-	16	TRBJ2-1	CASSSPLRGPYNKQFF	TGTGCCAGCAGCTCTCCCCTAAGGGGGCCCTACAATAAGCAGTTCTTC
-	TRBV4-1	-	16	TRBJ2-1	CASSPVPPAPGDEQFF	TGCGCCAGCAGCCCCGTCCCCCCAGCGCCAGGGGATGAACAGTTCTTC
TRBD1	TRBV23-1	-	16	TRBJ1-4	CASSQSCRQGGEKLFF	TGCGCCAGCAGTCAATCTTGCCGACAGGGAGGTGAAAAACTGTTTTTT
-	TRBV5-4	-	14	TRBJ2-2	CASNSYKKTWELFF	TGTGCCAGCAACTCTTATAAAAAGACATGGGAGCTGTTTTTT
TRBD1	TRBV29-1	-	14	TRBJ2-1	CSADGQVNYNEQFF	TGCAGCGCTGATGGACAGGTGAACTACAACGAGCAGTTCTTC
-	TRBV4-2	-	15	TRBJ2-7	CASSQRTGAPGEQYF	TGTGCCAGCAGTCAACGGACCGGCGCGCCCGGGGAGCAGTACTTC
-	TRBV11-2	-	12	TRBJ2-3	CASSRITDTHYF	TGTGCCAGCAGCCGAATCACAGATACGCATTATTTT
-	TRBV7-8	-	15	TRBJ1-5	CANSLDGDSNQPQHF	TGTGCCAACAGCTTAGACGGGGATAGCAATCAGCCCCAGCATTTT
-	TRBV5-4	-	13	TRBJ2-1	CANFDGALDEQFF	TGTGCCAACTTCGACGGGGCCTTGGATGAGCAGTTCTTC
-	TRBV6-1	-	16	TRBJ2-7	CASNTNAGTSSYEQYF	TGTGCCAGTAACACGAATGCCGGGACAAGCTCCTACGAGCAGTACTTC
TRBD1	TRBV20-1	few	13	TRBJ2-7	CSARGSGSYEQYF	TGCAGTGCCAGGGGGTCTGGATCCTACGAGCAGTACTTC
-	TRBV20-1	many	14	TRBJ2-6	CSARPTVGANVLTF	TGCAGTGCTAGACCGACAGTTGGGGCCAACGTCCTGACTTTC
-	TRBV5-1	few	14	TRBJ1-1	CANTPAGPNTEAFF	TGCGCCAACACCCCGGCTGGACCGAACACTGAAGCTTTCTTT
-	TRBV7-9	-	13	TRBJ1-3	CASNSQSGNTIYF	TGTGCCAGCAACTCACAGTCTGGAAACACCATATATTTT
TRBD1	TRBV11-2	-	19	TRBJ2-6	CAGSSPRGRGGSGANTLTF	TGTGCCGGCAGCTCCCCGAGGGGAAGAGGGGGCTCTGGGGCCAACACCCTGACTTTC
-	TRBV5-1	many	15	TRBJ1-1	CASSSDSWGDTEAFF	TGCGCCAGCAGCTCCGACAGCTGGGGGGACACTGAAGCTTTCTTT
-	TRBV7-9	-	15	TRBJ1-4	CASSSSPVIGEKLFF	TGTGCCAGCAGCTCAAGTCCGGTAATAGGTGAAAAACTGTTTTTT
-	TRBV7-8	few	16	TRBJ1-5	CASSLYRVVSNQPQHF	TGTGCCAGCAGCCTATACAGGGTTGTTAGCAATCAGCCCCAGCATTTT
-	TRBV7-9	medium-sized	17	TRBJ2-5	CASSLINRQIFGETQYF	TGTGCCAGCAGCTTAATTAATCGGCAGATCTTCGGAGAGACCCAGTACTTC
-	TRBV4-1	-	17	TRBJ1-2	CTSSQGPRSSLNYGYTF	TGCACCAGCAGTCAGGGCCCGCGGAGTTCCCTAAACTATGGCTACACCTTC
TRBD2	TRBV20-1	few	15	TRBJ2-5	CSADVFLAGEETQYF	TGCAGTGCCGATGTCTTTCTAGCGGGGGAGGAGACCCAGTACTTC